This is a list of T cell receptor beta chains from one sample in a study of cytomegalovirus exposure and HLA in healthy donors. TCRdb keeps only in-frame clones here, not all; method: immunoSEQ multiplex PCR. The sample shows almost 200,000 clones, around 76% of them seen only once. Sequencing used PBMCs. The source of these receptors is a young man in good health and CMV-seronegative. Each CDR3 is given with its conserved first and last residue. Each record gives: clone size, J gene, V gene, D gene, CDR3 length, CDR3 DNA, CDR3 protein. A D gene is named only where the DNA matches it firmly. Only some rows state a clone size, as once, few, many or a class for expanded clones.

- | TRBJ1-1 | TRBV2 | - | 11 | TGTGCCAGCAGCGCCGACAGACAGGCTTTCTTT | CASSADRQAFF
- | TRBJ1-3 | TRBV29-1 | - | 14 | TGCAGCGTTGCTGTGGCAGGGGAAGAAAACACCATATATTTT | CSVAVAGEENTIYF
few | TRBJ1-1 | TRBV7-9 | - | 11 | TGTGCCAGTCCCCGCGGGGAGACGGCTTTCTTT | CASPRGETAFF
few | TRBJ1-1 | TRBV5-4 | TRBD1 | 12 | TGTGCCAGCAGCCGGACAGGGGTGGAGGCTTTCTTT | CASSRTGVEAFF
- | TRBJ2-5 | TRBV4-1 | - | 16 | TGCGCCAGCAGCCAAGATCAGGGTGAAGGGCAAGAGACCCAGTACTTC | CASSQDQGEGQETQYF
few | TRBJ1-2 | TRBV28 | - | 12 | TGTGCCAGCAGTTCTGGGGGCCGTGGCTACACCTTC | CASSSGGRGYTF
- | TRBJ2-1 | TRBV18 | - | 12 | TGTGCCAGCTCACTCGACAGAAATGAGCAGTTCTTC | CASSLDRNEQFF
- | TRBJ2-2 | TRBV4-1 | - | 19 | TGCGCCAGCAGCCTAGGACACCTGGCGCGTCTGACGAACACCGGGGAGCTGTTTTTT | CASSLGHLARLTNTGELFF
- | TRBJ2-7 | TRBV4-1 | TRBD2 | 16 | TGCGCCAGCAGCCAAGGGACTAGCGGGAGGGCCTACGAGCAGTACTTC | CASSQGTSGRAYEQYF
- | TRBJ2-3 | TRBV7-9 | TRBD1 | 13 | TGTGCCTCCTCGGGACAGAACACAGATACGCAGTATTTT | CASSGQNTDTQYF
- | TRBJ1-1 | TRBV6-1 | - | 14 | TGTGCCAGCCGAACGGGACTGCAGAACACTGAAGCTTTCTTT | CASRTGLQNTEAFF
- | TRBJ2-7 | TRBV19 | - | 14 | TGTGCCAGTAGTATAAGGGGCAACTCCTACGAGCAGTACTTC | CASSIRGNSYEQYF
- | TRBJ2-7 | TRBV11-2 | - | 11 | TGTGCCAGCAGCTTCCATCAACAGGTCGACTTC | CASSFHQQVDF
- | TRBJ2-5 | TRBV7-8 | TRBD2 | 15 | TGTGCCAGCAGCTTACTAGCGGCGAACCAAGAGACCCAGTACTTC | CASSLLAANQETQYF
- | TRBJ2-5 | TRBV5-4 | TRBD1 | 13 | TGTGCCAGCAGCCGGACAGGGGCAGAGACCCAGTACTTC | CASSRTGAETQYF
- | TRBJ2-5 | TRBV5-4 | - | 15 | TGTGCCAGCAGCTTATCAACGGGAGCGTATGAGACCCAGTACTTC | CASSLSTGAYETQYF
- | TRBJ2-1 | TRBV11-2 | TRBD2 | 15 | TGTGCCAGCAGCTTAGCCCTAGCGGCATCCAATGAGCAGTTCTTC | CASSLALAASNEQFF
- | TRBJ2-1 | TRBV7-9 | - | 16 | TGTGCCAGCAGCGATCCAGGGGGGATCCCTTACAATGAGCAGTTCTTC | CASSDPGGIPYNEQFF
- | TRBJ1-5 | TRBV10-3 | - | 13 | TGTGCCATCAAGGCTCCGGGAACTCAGCCCCAGCATTTT | CAIKAPGTQPQHF
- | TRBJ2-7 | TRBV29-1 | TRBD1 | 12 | TGCAGCGTGGGGGACAGCTCCTACGAGCAGTACTTC | CSVGDSSYEQYF
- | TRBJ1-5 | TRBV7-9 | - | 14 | TGTGCCAGCAGCTTCGGTACAGGGATCCAGCCCCAGCATTTT | CASSFGTGIQPQHF
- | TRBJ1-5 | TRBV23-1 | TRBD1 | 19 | TGCGCCAGCAGTCACCCCGGACAGGGTCGGATCCAAAGCAATCAGCCCCAGCATTTT | CASSHPGQGRIQSNQPQHF
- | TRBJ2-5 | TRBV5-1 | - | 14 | TGCGCCAGCAGCTTGGAGAACAACCAAGAGACCCAGTACTTC | CASSLENNQETQYF
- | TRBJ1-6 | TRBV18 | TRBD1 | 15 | TGTGCCAGCTCACCACTGGGACAGATAAATTCACCCCTCCACTTT | CASSPLGQINSPLHF
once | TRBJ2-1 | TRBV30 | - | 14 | TGTGCCTGGACCAGACTAGTGGGCTACAATGAGCAGTTCTTC | CAWTRLVGYNEQFF
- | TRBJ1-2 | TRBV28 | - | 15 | TGTGCCAGCAGTCGCTCCGTTTCAGCAGGCTATGGCTACACCTTC | CASSRSVSAGYGYTF
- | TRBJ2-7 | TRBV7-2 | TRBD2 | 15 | TGTGCCAGCAGCTTGGAGGGACTAGCGATCTACGAGCAGTACTTC | CASSLEGLAIYEQYF
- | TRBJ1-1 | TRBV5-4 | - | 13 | TGTGCCAGCAGCTTGACGGGGAACACTGAAGCTTTCTTT | CASSLTGNTEAFF
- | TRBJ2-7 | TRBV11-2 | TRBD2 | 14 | TGTGCCAGCAGACCTAGCGGATTGACCTACGAGCAGTACTTC | CASRPSGLTYEQYF
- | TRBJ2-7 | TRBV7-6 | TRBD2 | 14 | TGTGCCAGCAGCTTTAGATTAGCGGGTGATGAGCAGTACTTC | CASSFRLAGDEQYF
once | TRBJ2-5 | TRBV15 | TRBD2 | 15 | TGTGCCACCAGCACTACCCTAGCGGGGCAAGAGACCCAGTACTTC | CATSTTLAGQETQYF
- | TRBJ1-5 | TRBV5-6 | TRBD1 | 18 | TGTGCCAGCAGCTTGACCGGGACAGGGGGCCCTGGCAATCAGCCCCAGCATTTT | CASSLTGTGGPGNQPQHF
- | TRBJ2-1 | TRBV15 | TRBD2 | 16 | TGTGCCACCAGCAGAAGATCTAGCGGAGATTCTAATGAGCAGTTCTTC | CATSRRSSGDSNEQFF
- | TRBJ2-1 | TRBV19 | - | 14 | TGTGCCAGTACCCCCGGGGGCTCCTACAATGAGCAGTTCTTC | CASTPGGSYNEQFF
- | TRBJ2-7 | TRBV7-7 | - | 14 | TGTGCTAGCAGCTTAGGGCGGCCGCCCTACGAGCAGTACTTC | CASSLGRPPYEQYF
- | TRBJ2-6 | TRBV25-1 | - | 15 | TGTGCCAGCAGTCCACCGAGCTCTGGGGCCAACGTCCTGACTTTC | CASSPPSSGANVLTF
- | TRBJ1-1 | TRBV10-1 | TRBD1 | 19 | TGCGCCAGCAGTGAATCCGCGCCGGGACAGGGGTTTGAGAACACTGAAGCTTTCTTT | CASSESAPGQGFENTEAFF
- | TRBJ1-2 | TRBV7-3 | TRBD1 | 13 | TGTGCCAGCAGCCTTGGGACAGGGTTGGGCTACACCTTC | CASSLGTGLGYTF
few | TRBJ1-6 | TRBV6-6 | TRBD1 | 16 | TGTGCCAGCAGTTATGGACAGGTCCACTATAATTCACCCCTCCACTTT | CASSYGQVHYNSPLHF
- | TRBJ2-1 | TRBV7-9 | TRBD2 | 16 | TGTGCCAGCAGCTCCCCTAGCGGAAATTCTTACAATGAGCAGTTCTTC | CASSSPSGNSYNEQFF
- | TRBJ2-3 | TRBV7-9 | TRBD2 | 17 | TGTGCCAGCAGCTCATCGACTAGCGGGGGCCGATTCGATACGCAGTATTTT | CASSSSTSGGRFDTQYF
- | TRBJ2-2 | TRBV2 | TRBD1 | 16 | TGTGCCAGCAGTAGCCGGGACAGGGTTGTCACCGGGGAGCTGTTTTTT | CASSSRDRVVTGELFF
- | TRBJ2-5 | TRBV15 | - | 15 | TGTGCCACCAGCAGTATCAGGGGAACAGAAGAGACCCAGTACTTC | CATSSIRGTEETQYF
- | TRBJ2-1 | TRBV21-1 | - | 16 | TGTGCCAGCAGCGGTCTAGCGGATAGCTCCTACAATGAGCAGTTCTTC | CASSGLADSSYNEQFF
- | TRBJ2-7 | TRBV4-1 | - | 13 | TGCGCCAGCAGCCAAGTTCAGGACTACGAGCAGTACTTC | CASSQVQDYEQYF
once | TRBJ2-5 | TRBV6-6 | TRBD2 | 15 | TGTGCCAGCAGTCCGGGACTAGCATCTTTGAAGACCCAGTACTTC | CASSPGLASLKTQYF
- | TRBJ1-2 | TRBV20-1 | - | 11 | TGCAGTGCCGCGGGGCAGTATGGCTACACCTTC | CSAAGQYGYTF
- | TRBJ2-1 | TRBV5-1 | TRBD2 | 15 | TGCGCCAGCAGCCCTTTACTAGCGGGGGACAATGAGCAGTTCTTC | CASSPLLAGDNEQFF
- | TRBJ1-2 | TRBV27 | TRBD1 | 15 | TGTGCCAGCAGCCGGAATGCCGGACAGGGTTCCGGCTACACCTTC | CASSRNAGQGSGYTF
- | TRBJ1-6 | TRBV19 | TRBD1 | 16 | TGTGCCAGTAGGGGGACCAGACAGGGGAGGAATTCACCCCTCCACTTT | CASRGTRQGRNSPLHF
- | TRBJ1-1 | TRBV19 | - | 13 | TGTGCCAGTAGAAGAAGGGAGGACACTGAAGCTTTCTTT | CASRRREDTEAFF
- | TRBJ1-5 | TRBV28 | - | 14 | TGTGCCAGCAGTTACGGGGTACGCAATCAGCCCCAGCATTTT | CASSYGVRNQPQHF
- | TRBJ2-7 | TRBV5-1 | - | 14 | TGCGCCAGCCGAGGGCAGCTACTTTCCTACGAGCAGTACTTC | CASRGQLLSYEQYF
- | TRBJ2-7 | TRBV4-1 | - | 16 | TGCGCCAGCAGCCCCCACCCCGTGGGGAGTAGTGACGAGCAGTACTTC | CASSPHPVGSSDEQYF